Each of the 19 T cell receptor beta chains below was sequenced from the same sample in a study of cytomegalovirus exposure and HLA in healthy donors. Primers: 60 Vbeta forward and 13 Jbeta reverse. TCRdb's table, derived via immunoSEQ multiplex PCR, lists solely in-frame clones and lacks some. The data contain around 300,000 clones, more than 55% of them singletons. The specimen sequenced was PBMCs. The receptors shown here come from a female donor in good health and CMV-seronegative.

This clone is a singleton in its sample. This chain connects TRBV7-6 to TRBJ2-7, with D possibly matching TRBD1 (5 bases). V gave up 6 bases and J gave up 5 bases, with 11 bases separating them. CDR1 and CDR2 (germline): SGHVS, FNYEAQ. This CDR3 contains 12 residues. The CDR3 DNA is TGTGCCAGCAGTTCCCCAGGGAACGAGCAGTACTTC. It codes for CASSSPGNEQYF. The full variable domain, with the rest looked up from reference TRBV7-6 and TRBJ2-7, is GAGVSQSPRYKVTKRGQDVALRCDPISGHVSLYWYRQALGQGPEFLTYFNYEAQQDKSGLPNDRFSAERPEGSISTLTIQRTEQRDSAMYRCASSSPGNEQYFGPGTRLTVT.

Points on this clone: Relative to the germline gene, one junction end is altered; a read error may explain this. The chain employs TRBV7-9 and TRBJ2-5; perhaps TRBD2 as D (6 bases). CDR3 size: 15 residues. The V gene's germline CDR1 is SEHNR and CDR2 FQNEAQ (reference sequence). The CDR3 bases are TGTTCCAGCAGCTTAGGTCGGGAGCAACGAGAGACCCAGTACTTC. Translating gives CSSSLGREQRETQYF. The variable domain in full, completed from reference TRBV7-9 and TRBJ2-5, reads DTGVSQNPRHKITKRGQNVTFRCDPISEHNRLYWYRQTLGQGPEFLTYFQNEAQLEKSRLLSDRFSAERPKGSFSTLEIQRTEQGDSAMYLCSSSLGREQRETQYFGPGTRLLVL.

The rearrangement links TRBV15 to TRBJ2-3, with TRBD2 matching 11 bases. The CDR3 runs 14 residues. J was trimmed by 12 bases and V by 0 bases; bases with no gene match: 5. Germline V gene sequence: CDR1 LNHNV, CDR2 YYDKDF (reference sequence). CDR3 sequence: CATSRDISGGDQYF. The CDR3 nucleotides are TGTGCCACCAGCAGAGATATTAGCGGGGGGGATCAGTATTTT.

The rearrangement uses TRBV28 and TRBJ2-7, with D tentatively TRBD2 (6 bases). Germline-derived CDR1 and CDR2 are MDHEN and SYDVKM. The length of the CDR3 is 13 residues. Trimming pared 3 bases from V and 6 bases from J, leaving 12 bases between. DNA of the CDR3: TGTGCCAGCAGTTTGCCGGGAGACTTCGAGCAGTACTTC. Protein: CASSLPGDFEQYF. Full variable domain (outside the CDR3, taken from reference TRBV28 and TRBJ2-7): DVKVTQSSRYLVKRTGEKVFLECVQDMDHENMFWYRQDPGLGLRLIYFSYDVKMKEKGDIPEGYSVSREKKERFSLILESASTNQTSMYLCASSLPGDFEQYFGPGTRLTVT.

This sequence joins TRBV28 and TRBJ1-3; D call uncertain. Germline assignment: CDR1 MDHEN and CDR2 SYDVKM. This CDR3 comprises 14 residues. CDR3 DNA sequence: TGTGGTGGGTCGTCGACTCACTCTGGAAACACCATATATTTT. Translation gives CGGSSTHSGNTIYF.

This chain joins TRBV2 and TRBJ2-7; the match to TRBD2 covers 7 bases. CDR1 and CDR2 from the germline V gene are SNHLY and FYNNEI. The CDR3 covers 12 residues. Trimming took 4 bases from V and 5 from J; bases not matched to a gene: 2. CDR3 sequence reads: CASSGSGNEQYF. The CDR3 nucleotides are TGTGCCAGCAGTGGGAGCGGGAACGAGCAGTACTTC.

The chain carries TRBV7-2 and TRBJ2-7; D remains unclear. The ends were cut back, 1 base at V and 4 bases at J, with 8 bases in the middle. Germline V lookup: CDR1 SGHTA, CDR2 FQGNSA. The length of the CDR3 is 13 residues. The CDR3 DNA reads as TGTGCCAGCAGCTTAGGTTTCGCGTACGAGCAGTACTTC. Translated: CASSLGFAYEQYF.

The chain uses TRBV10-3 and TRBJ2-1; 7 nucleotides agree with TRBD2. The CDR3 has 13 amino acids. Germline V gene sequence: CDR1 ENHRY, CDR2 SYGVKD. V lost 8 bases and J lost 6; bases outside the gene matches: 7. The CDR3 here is CAIRQPGGNEQFF. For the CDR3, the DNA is TGTGCCATCCGGCAGCCGGGGGGCAATGAGCAGTTCTTC.

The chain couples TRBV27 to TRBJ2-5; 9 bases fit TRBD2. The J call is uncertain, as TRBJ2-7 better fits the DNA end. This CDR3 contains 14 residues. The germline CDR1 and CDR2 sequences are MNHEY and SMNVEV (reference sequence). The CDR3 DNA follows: TGTGCCAGCAGTCCTCCCGCGGGGGGGAACGAGCAGTACTTC. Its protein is CASSPPAGGNEQYF.

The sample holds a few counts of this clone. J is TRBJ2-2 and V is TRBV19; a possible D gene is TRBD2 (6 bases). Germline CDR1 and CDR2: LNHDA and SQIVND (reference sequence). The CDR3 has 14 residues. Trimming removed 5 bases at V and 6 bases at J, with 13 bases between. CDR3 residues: CASSRGTVAGELFF. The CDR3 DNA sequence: TGTGCCAGTAGTCGCGGGACGGTCGCCGGGGAGCTGTTTTTT. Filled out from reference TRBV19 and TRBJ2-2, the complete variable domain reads DGGITQSPKYLFRKEGQNVTLSCEQNLNHDAMYWYRQDPGQGLRLIYYSQIVNDFQKGDIAEGYSVSREKKESFPLTVTSAQKNPTAFYLCASSRGTVAGELFFGEGSRLTVL.

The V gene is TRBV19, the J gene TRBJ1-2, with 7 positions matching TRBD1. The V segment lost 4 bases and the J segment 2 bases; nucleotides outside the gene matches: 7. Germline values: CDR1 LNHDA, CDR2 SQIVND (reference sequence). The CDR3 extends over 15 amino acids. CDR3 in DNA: TGTGCCAGTAGTAATTCCGGGACAGTCAACTATGGCTACACCTTC. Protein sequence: CASSNSGTVNYGYTF.

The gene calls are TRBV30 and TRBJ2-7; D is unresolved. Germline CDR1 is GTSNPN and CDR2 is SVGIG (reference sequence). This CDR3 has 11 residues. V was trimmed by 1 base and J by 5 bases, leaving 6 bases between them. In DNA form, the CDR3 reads TGTGCCTGGAGTGCAGTCGACGAGCAGTACTTC. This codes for CAWSAVDEQYF.

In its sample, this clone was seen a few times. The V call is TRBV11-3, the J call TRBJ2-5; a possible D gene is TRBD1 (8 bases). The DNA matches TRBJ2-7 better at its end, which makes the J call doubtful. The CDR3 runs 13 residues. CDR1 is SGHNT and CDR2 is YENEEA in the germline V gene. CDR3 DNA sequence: TGTGCCAGCGGGTACAGGGGGGGCTACGAGCAGTACTTC. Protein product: CASGYRGGYEQYF.

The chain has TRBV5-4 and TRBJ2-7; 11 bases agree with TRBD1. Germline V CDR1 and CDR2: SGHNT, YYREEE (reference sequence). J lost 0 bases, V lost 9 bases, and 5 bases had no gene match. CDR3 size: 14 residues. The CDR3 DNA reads TGTGCCACGACCGGGACAGGGGGCTCCTACGAGCAGTACTTC. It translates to CATTGTGGSYEQYF.

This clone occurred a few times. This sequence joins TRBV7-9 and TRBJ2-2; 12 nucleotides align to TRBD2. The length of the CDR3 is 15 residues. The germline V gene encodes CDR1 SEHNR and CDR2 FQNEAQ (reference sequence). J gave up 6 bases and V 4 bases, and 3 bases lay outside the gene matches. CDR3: CASSSGTSGPGELFF. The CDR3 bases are TGTGCCAGCAGCTCCGGGACTAGCGGGCCCGGGGAGCTGTTTTTT.

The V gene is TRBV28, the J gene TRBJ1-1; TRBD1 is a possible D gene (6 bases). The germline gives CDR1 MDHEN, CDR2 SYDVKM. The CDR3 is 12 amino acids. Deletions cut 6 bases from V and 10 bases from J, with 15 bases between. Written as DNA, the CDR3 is TGTGCCAGCAGGCAAACAGGGTTGACAGCTTTCTTT. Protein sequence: CASRQTGLTAFF.

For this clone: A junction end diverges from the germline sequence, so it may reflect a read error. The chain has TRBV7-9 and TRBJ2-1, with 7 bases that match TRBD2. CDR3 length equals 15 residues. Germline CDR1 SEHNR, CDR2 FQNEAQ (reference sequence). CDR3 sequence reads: CSSSQNGTTYNEQFF. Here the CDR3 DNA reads TGTTCCAGCAGCCAGAATGGGACTACCTACAATGAGCAGTTCTTC.

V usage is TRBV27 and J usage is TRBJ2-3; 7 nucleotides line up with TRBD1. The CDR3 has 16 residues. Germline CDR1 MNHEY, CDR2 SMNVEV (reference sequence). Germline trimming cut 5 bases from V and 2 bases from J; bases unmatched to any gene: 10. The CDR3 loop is CASSRLPGQITDTQYF. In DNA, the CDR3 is TGTGCCAGCAGTCGCCTCCCGGGACAGATCACAGATACGCAGTATTTT.

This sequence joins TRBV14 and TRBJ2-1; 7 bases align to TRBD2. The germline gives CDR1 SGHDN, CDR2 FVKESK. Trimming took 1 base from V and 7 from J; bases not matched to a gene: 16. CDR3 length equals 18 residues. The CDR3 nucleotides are TGTGCCAGCAGCCAAGGGGGCCAGGTGGCGGGAGTCGGTAATGAGCAGTTCTTC. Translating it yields CASSQGGQVAGVGNEQFF.